Shown below are 14 T cell receptor beta chains from a single sample sequenced in a study of liver allograft versus peripheral blood T cells. In the study overall: T cell receptor repertoires in transplanted livers were compared with those in recipients' peripheral blood.

Each CDR3 protein is one row after TCRdb ran MiXCR on the reads. Among about 14,000 distinct CDR3 sequences listed, 20% to 25% were seen once. The origin of the receptors is a human patient who had a liver transplant. These T cells may partly come from the graft donor.

This clonotype was found a few times. The chain combines TRBV12-3 or TRBV12-4 with TRBJ1-1; D not resolved. There are 16 residues in the CDR3. With 3 bases removed from V and 0 bases from J, the gap between germline ends came to 14 bases. The CDR3 spells CASSFGSSPLNTEAFF. The CDR3 DNA follows: TGTGCCAGCAGTTTTGGGTCCTCCCCTTTGAACACTGAAGCTTTCTTT.

The chain is built from TRBV12-3 or TRBV12-4 and TRBJ1-5, with D possibly being TRBD1 (5 bases). The CDR3 covers 14 residues. Between the trimmed V and J ends, which lost 7 bases and 1 base, there was a span of 11 bases. The CDR3 DNA reads TGTGCCAGCATTCCCGGGGGGAGCAATCAGCCCCAGCATTTT. Protein: CASIPGGSNQPQHF.

This rearrangement joins TRBV6-1 to TRBJ1-5; 7 nucleotides line up with TRBD1. The CDR3 totals 16 residues. V was pared by 6 bases and J by 2 bases, with 10 bases of the junction left unmatched. CDR1 and CDR2 from the germline V gene are MNHNS and SASEGT. The CDR3 reads CASSAEGTVRNQPQHF. The DNA of the CDR3 is TGTGCCAGCAGCGCAGAGGGGACAGTTCGCAATCAGCCCCAGCATTTT.

Relative to its sample, this clonotype is medium-sized. CDR3 protein: CASRLQGGREKLFF. CDR3 sequence (DNA): TGTGCCAGCAGGCTACAGGGCGGTCGTGAAAAACTGTTTTTT. The chain joins TRBV6-5 to TRBJ1-4, with D maybe TRBD1 (6 bases). This CDR3 region has 14 residues. CDR1 and CDR2 (germline): MNHEY, SVGAGI. With 6 bases removed from V and 7 bases from J, the gap between germline ends came to 15 bases.

This clonotype was seen ten or more times. J is TRBJ1-5 and V is TRBV19; 7 nucleotides agree with TRBD1. The CDR3 is 14 amino acids. The junction had 8 bases not matched to a gene; V was cut back by 5 bases and J by 7 bases. The germline V gene encodes CDR1 LNHDA and CDR2 SQIVND (reference sequence). CDR3 sequence (DNA): TGTGCCAGTAGTGCCGACAGGGATGGACAGCCCCAGCATTTT. As protein: CASSADRDGQPQHF.

By share of the sample, this clonotype is medium-sized. The chain links TRBV7-2 to TRBJ1-6, with a possible D match to TRBD1 (5 bases). The CDR3 is 14 amino acids. In germline, CDR1 is SGHTA, CDR2 FQGNSA. The V end lost 5 bases, the J end lost 5 bases, and 10 bases lay between the germline ends. The CDR3 sequence: CASSGFRDNSPLHF. CDR3 DNA sequence: TGTGCCAGCAGCGGGTTCAGGGATAATTCACCCCTCCACTTT. Based on the CDR3 plus reference TRBV7-2 and TRBJ1-6, the full variable domain is GAGVSQSPSNKVTEKGKDVELRCDPISGHTALYWYRQSLGQGLEFLIYFQGNSAPDKSGLPSDRFSAERTGGSVSTLTIQRTQQEDSAVYLCASSGFRDNSPLHFGNGTRLTVT.

This clonotype was detected a few times. This rearrangement joins TRBV18 to TRBJ1-3; D is undetermined. The CDR3 is 14 residues long. Deletions cut 6 bases from V and 0 bases from J, with 9 bases between. CDR1 is KGHSH and CDR2 is LQKENI in the germline V gene. The CDR3, as DNA: TGTGCCAGCTCCCTGGGCCTCTCTGGAAACACCATATATTTT. Translated: CASSLGLSGNTIYF.

The V gene is TRBV5-5, the J gene TRBJ1-1; 7 bases map to TRBD1. The CDR3 is 13 amino acids. V lost 3 bases to trimming and J lost 6 bases; unmatched junction nucleotides: 5. Germline values: CDR1 SGHKS, CDR2 YYEKEE (reference sequence). CDR3 bases: TGTGCCAGCAGCTCGAACAGGGGAGCTGAAGCTTTCTTT. It translates to CASSSNRGAEAFF. Variable domain in full (rest from reference TRBV5-5 and TRBJ1-1): DAGVTQSPTHLIKTRGQQVTLRCSPISGHKSVSWYQQVLGQGPQFIFQYYEKEERGRGNFPDRFSARQFPNYSSELNVNALLLGDSALYLCASSSNRGAEAFFGQGTRLTVV.

The sample holds a few counts of this clonotype. The V gene is TRBV7-2, the J gene TRBJ2-7; TRBD2 agrees at 15 bases. From germline, CDR1 is SGHTA and CDR2 FQGNSA. Trimming took 3 bases from V and 2 from J; bases not matched to a gene: 8. The CDR3 spans 18 residues. CDR3 bases: TGTGCCAGCAGCTTCCCGACGGGACTAGCGGGGGGCCCCTACGAGCAGTACTTC. Its protein is CASSFPTGLAGGPYEQYF.

The chain combines TRBV5-1 with TRBJ2-3; D is unclear. The CDR3 spans 14 residues. V lost 0 bases and J 0 bases, leaving 5 bases between the germline ends. The germline CDR1 and CDR2 sequences are SGHRS and YFSETQ. The CDR3 DNA is TGCGCCAGCAGCTTGGAGACCAGCACAGATACGCAGTATTTT. Encoded protein: CASSLETSTDTQYF.

The rearrangement uses TRBV12-3 or TRBV12-4 and TRBJ1-2; 7 bases fit TRBD1. The CDR3 extends over 14 amino acids. Trimming at V came to 6 bases and at J to 7 bases, leaving 11 bases not matched to a gene. The chain's CDR3 is CASSSYRGRAGYTF. As DNA, the CDR3 is TGTGCCAGCAGCTCCTACAGGGGAAGGGCTGGCTACACCTTC.

This rearrangement joins TRBV20-1 to TRBJ1-3; 7 bases line up with TRBD1. Germline V gene lookup returns CDR1 DFQATT and CDR2 SNEGSKA (reference sequence). Losses at the gene ends were 5 bases for V and 3 bases for J; bases not matched to a gene: 7. The CDR3 covers 14 residues. CDR3 amino acids: CSAARGQVGNTIYF. DNA for the CDR3: TGCAGTGCTGCGAGGGGGCAAGTTGGAAACACCATATATTTT.

The chain carries TRBV12-3 or TRBV12-4 and TRBJ1-4; D remains unclear. The V end was cut by 3 bases, the J end by 7 bases, with 6 bases between. CDR3 length: 12 amino acids. CDR3 loop: CASSFLTEKLFF. CDR3 nucleotide sequence: TGTGCCAGCAGTTTCCTGACTGAAAAACTGTTTTTT.

This clonotype was observed at least ten times. This rearrangement joins TRBV18 to TRBJ1-1; D is possibly TRBD1 (6 bases). V was cut by 3 bases and J by 11 bases, with 16 bases left in between. There are 13 residues in the CDR3. The germline V gene has CDR1 KGHSH and CDR2 LQKENI. The CDR3 loop is CASSPENGGIAFF. CDR3 nucleotide sequence: TGTGCCAGCTCACCCGAGAATGGGGGCATCGCTTTCTTT.